This T cell receptor beta chain was recorded in a study of cytomegalovirus exposure and HLA in healthy donors. This CDR3 comprises 13 residues. Trimming cost V 0 bases and J 4 bases, with 6 bases left between them. Germline V gene lookup returns CDR1 MRHNA and CDR2 SNTAGT. PCR amplification relied on 60 Vbeta primers (plus 13 Jbeta primers). Only in-frame clones appear in the TCRdb table, and some are missing; sequencing was by immunoSEQ multiplex PCR. The sample records fewer than 200,000 clones, under 90% being singletons. Study findings and constraints: Several of the most significant clusters appeared, in a later analysis, to be linked to common viral pathogens. The authors enumerated 164 TCR beta chains as linked to cytomegalovirus. In vitro data verified a few CMV-associated chains as specific for CMV antigens.

Worth noting for this clone: Its antigen is unidentified. The sample carries other DNA sequences with the same CDR3.

This rearrangement joins TRBV6-4 to TRBJ1-2, with D tentatively TRBD1 (6 bases). The material sequenced was PBMCs. The receptor was derived from a male donor in good health and CMV-seronegative. The CDR3 DNA follows: TGTGCCAGCAGTGACTCAGGGGGCTATGGCTACACCTTC. It codes for CASSDSGGYGYTF.